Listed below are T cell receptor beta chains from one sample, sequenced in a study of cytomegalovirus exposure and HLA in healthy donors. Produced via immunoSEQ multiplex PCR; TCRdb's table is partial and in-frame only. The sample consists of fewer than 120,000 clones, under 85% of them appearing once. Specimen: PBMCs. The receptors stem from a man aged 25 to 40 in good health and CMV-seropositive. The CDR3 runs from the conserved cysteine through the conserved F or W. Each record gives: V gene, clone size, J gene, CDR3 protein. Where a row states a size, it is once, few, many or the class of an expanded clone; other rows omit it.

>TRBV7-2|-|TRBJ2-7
CASSLGGTGGDEQYF
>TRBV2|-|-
CASSFRATYEQYF
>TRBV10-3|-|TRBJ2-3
CAISESAGSRTDTQYF
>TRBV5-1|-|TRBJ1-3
CASSWNRDAGNTIYF
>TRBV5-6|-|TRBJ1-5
CASSLGPNFPPQHF
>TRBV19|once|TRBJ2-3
CASSSGTGGLTDTQYF
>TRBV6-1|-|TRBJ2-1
CASSEARTRGFF
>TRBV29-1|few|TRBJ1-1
CSVARTPQNTEAFF
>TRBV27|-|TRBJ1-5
CASSVTGGGLVPQHF
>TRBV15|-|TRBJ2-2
CATSRYRGTTGELFF
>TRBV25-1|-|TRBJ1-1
CASTTTGVPEAFF
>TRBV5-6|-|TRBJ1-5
CASSLFHRDNQPQHF
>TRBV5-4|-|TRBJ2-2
CASSFSATPPYFSGELFF
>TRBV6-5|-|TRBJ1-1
CASSYPGGEAFF
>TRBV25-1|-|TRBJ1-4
CASSEPDRGQEKLFF
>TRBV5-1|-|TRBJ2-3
CASSLGELAGADTQYF
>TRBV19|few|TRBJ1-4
CASAGRLNEKLFF
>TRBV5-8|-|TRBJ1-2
CASSPGGDSPGYTF
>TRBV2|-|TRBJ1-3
CASSPWTAPRGNTIYF
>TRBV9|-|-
CASSVGQRTYEQYF
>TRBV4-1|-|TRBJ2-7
CASSQGGGFEQYF
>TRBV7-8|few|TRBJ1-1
CASSPRGVAEAFF
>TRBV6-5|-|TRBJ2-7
CASSLGVYLYEQYF
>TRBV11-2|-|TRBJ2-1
CASSTSGAFSYNEQFF
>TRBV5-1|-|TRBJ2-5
CASSLGQGQETQYF
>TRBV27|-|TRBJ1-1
CASSPLDRPEAFF
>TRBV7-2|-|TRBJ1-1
CASSSQSLQVSTEAFF
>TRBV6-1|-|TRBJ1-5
CASSDRVDQPQHF
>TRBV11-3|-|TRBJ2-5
CASSPGGASGAQETQYF
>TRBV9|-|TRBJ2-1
CASSPEGATYNEQFF
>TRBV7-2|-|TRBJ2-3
CASSLAPSTDTQYF
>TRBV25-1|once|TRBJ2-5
CASSDPTPRETQYF
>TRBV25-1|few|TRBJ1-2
CASSAPTRGIGYTF
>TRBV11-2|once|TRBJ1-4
CASSSPPGLLGLFF
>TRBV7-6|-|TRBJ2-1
CASSPGFAEQFF
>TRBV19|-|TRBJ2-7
CASSAGGEGYEQYF
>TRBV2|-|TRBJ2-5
CASSAQAGAQETQYF
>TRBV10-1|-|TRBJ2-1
CASSNSGGAYNEQFF
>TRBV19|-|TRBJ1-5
CASSLGGNSNQPQHF
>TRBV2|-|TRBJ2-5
CASRLDSGSTQYF
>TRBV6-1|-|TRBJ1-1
CASSEAYGGTEAFF
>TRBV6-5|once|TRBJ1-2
CASLGTGLNYGYTF
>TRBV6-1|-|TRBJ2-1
CASSEPGQGYNEQFF
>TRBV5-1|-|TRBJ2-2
CASSQDRGDTGELFF
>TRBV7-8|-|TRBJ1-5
CASSRTGNQPQHF
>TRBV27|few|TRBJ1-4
CASSSITGGQTSFSNEKLFF
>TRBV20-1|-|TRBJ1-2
CSASKLRGYTF
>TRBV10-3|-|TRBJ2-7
CAISESGSYEQYF
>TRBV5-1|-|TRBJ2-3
CASSLEGLTLSTDTQYF
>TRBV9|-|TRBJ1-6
CASSSRDYNSPLHF
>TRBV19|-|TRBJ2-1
CATTDRLSYNEQFF
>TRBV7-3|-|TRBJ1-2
CASSLTGGGDGYTF
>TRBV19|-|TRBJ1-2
CASLDRVIYGYTF
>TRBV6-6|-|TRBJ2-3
CASSYGTGPPDTQYF
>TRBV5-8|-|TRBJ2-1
CASSLLFNLDSHYNEQFF
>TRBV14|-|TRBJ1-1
CASSHRVGNTEAFF
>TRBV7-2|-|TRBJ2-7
CASSSGPGQGVHEQYF
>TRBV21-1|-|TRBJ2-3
CASTPKGADATQYF
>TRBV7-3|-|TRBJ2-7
CASSFSGGETYEQYF
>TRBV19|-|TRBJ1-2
CASSSGWGTGVLFYGYTF